A selection of T cell receptor beta chains follows, all from one sample in a study of glioma-infiltrating T cells after dendritic cell vaccination. Method: immunoSEQ multiplex PCR; TCRdb's copy keeps in-frame clones and lacks some. Found here are roughly 100,000 clones, roughly 76% of them singletons; the top ten hold more than 10%. The specimen comprised blood, sampled before dendritic cell vaccination. The receptors come from a human donor with glioblastoma. CDR3s include the opening cysteine and the closing phenylalanine or tryptophan. D genes are given only for firm matches. Clone size is stated in some rows and not others, as once, few, many or a class when expanded.

TGTGCCAGCAGCTTAGAAGGAGGACAGGGAAACTACGAGCAGTACTTC,CASSLEGGQGNYEQYF,TRBV7-6,-,TRBJ2-7,TRBD1
TGCGCCAGCAGTCAATCCGACCGGGACAGCGACAATGAGCAGTTCTTC,CASSQSDRDSDNEQFF,TRBV23-1,-,TRBJ2-1,TRBD1
TGTGCCAGTAGTTTGACACATAACTATGGCTACACCTTC,CASSLTHNYGYTF,TRBV19,-,TRBJ1-2,-
TGCGCCAGCTCATCGTTGACTAGCGGAGTTAAAGAGACCCAGTACTTC,CASSSLTSGVKETQYF,TRBV18,-,TRBJ2-5,TRBD2
TGTGCCTGGAGGGACTCCGACAGGGGGGACTACGAGCAGTACTTC,CAWRDSDRGDYEQYF,TRBV30,-,TRBJ2-7,TRBD1
TGTGCCAGCGGTTCGCAGCCCCAGCATTTT,CASGSQPQHF,TRBV27,-,TRBJ1-5,-
TGTGCCTGGAGTCTGAAGGGGGTGGTGGATGGGTACTTC,CAWSLKGVVDGYF,TRBV30,-,TRBJ2-7,-
TGTGCCAGCAGCGCGAAAGAGGGCCCTGAAGCTTTCTTT,CASSAKEGPEAFF,TRBV27,-,TRBJ1-1,-
TGTGCCAGCTCAACCGGCAGGGGGGATGACACTGAAGCTTTCTTT,CASSTGRGDDTEAFF,TRBV18,few,TRBJ1-1,TRBD1
TGTGCCAGCAACCAACAGGGGGCCGGAGAGACCCAGTACTTC,CASNQQGAGETQYF,TRBV14,-,TRBJ2-5,TRBD1
TGTGCCAGCAGCGCAGACAGGACAGATACGCAGTATTTT,CASSADRTDTQYF,TRBV7-2,once,TRBJ2-3,-
TGTGCCAGCAGCCCCTATCCTCAGGGGCCGATGGATACGCAGTATTTT,CASSPYPQGPMDTQYF,TRBV7-9,-,TRBJ2-3,-
TGTGCCAGTAGTTTCCGGGGGGGATTTGTCACAGATACGCAGTATTTT,CASSFRGGFVTDTQYF,TRBV19,-,TRBJ2-3,TRBD2
TGTGCCAGTAGTAGCCTGGCAGGGGTGGGTGAAGCTTTCTTT,CASSSLAGVGEAFF,TRBV19,-,TRBJ1-1,-
TGTGCCAGCAACCAGGACAGGGGGGTTACCGGGGAGCTGTTTTTT,CASNQDRGVTGELFF,TRBV11-2,-,TRBJ2-2,TRBD1
TGCGCCAGCAGCACGGACATCACAGATACGCAGTATTTT,CASSTDITDTQYF,TRBV5-1,-,TRBJ2-3,-
TGTGCCAGCAGCCAAGTTTGGTCCACACCCACTAGCGGGGTCAATGAGCAGTTCTTC,CASSQVWSTPTSGVNEQFF,TRBV4-2,-,TRBJ2-1,TRBD2
TGTGCCAGCAGCGTAGCTTATAGAGGGTCTGGGGATACGCAGTATTTT,CASSVAYRGSGDTQYF,TRBV9,-,TRBJ2-3,-
TGCGCCAGCAGCCTTATGCTAGCGGGGGTAGATACGCAGTATTTT,CASSLMLAGVDTQYF,TRBV4-3,-,TRBJ2-3,TRBD2
TGTGCCAGTACCCCCGTGGGGGGAGAAGGCTACGAGCAGTACTTC,CASTPVGGEGYEQYF,TRBV19,-,TRBJ2-7,-
TGTGCCAGTAGTATCTCCCTAGCGGGGGCAGGGGAGCAGTTCTTC,CASSISLAGAGEQFF,TRBV19,-,TRBJ2-1,TRBD2
TGTGCTAGTGGTTTGGTGGAGATAAACCGGGACAGGGAGGTCGAGCAGTACTTC,CASGLVEINRDREVEQYF,TRBV12-5,-,TRBJ2-7,TRBD1
TGTGCCAGTCGAGCAAGACAGGGTGGCTACACCTTC,CASRARQGGYTF,TRBV19,-,TRBJ1-2,TRBD1
TGTGCCAGCATCCTAGCCCACGGTCTCTCTGAAAATGGCTACACCTTC,CASILAHGLSENGYTF,TRBV2,-,TRBJ1-2,-
TGTGCCAGTAGTGGTGCAGGGGGTGCAGATACGCAGTATTTT,CASSGAGGADTQYF,TRBV19,-,TRBJ2-3,TRBD1
TGTGCCAGCAGCTCCAGGACAGGAAAGAGTGTTTTT,CASSSRTGKSVF,TRBV5-4,-,TRBJ1-4,TRBD1
TGTGCCAGCAGTACTCCAAGCGGGGAAGTTCGGACCGGGGAGCTGTTTTTT,CASSTPSGEVRTGELFF,TRBV27,once,TRBJ2-2,TRBD2
TGTGCCAGCAGCCAAGATGTTTCGAACAGATACTATGGCTACACCTTC,CASSQDVSNRYYGYTF,TRBV5-4,-,TRBJ1-2,-
TGTGCCAGCAGTACCCACTCACAGGAGGGCACTGAAGCTTTCTTT,CASSTHSQEGTEAFF,TRBV27,once,TRBJ1-1,-
TGTGCCAGTAGTATTCTGGCAGGGGAGGAAGCTTTCTTT,CASSILAGEEAFF,TRBV19,few,TRBJ1-1,-
TGTGCCAGCAGCTCCGGACAGAATGAAGATGAGACCCAGTACTTC,CASSSGQNEDETQYF,TRBV5-4,few,TRBJ2-5,-
TGTGCCAGCAGCCAAGATCAGGGGGGTTGGGGAGATACGCAGTATTTT,CASSQDQGGWGDTQYF,TRBV4-2,few,TRBJ2-3,-
TGTGCCAGCAGTTTATCTGCAGGGTTCCTAGCAACTAATGAAAAACTGTTTTTT,CASSLSAGFLATNEKLFF,TRBV27,-,TRBJ1-4,-
TGTGCCAGTAGTATATCTCAGGACAATGAGCAGTTCTTC,CASSISQDNEQFF,TRBV19,-,TRBJ2-1,-
TGCGCCAGCAGCTTGTTTCGCGGGGGGTTTGAGGGCACAGATACGCAGTATTTT,CASSLFRGGFEGTDTQYF,TRBV5-1,once,TRBJ2-3,TRBD2
TGTGCCAGCAGCTCCGCGGTTAGCGGGGGCCAAGAGACCCAGTACTTC,CASSSAVSGGQETQYF,TRBV7-8,-,TRBJ2-5,TRBD2
TGCGCCAGCAGCCTATCGGCGGGGGAGTTGGATGAAAAACTGTTTTTT,CASSLSAGELDEKLFF,TRBV4-3,-,TRBJ1-4,-
TGTGCCAGCAGCCCTGCGCGGGAAGTCGGAATTTGGCGTGCCCAGCATTTT,CASSPAREVGIWRAQHF,TRBV13,-,TRBJ1-5,-
TGTGCTAGTGGTCCTGGAGGGGTAGAATCACCCCTCCACTTT,CASGPGGVESPLHF,TRBV12-5,-,TRBJ1-6,-
TGTGCCATCACCCCGGGTGGGGACAGGGCCCCTGAAGCTTTCTTT,CAITPGGDRAPEAFF,TRBV10-3,few,TRBJ1-1,TRBD1
TGTGCCAGCAGCTCAACGAGAGATAACTATGGCTACACCTTC,CASSSTRDNYGYTF,TRBV6-1,-,TRBJ1-2,-
TGTGCCTGGAGTGTAGGGGGGGGGCTTATATATGAGCAGTTCTTC,CAWSVGGGLIYEQFF,TRBV30,-,TRBJ2-1,-
TGTGCCAGCAGCCTCGGACTGAGCACAGATACGCAGTATTTT,CASSLGLSTDTQYF,TRBV7-3,once,TRBJ2-3,-
TGCGCCAGCAGTAGGACTATCCAGACGCAGTATTTT,CASSRTIQTQYF,TRBV10-1,once,TRBJ2-3,-
TGTGCCAGCAGCTTCGGGACAGCTGGAAAGGTCTATGGCTACACCTTC,CASSFGTAGKVYGYTF,TRBV13,once,TRBJ1-2,TRBD1
TGTGCCAGCACCGACCAGGGGGTTCAGCCCCAGCATTTT,CASTDQGVQPQHF,TRBV6-1,-,TRBJ1-5,TRBD1
TGTGCCAGTAGTCGGGGGGCAGAGACCCAGTACTTC,CASSRGAETQYF,TRBV19,once,TRBJ2-5,-
TGTGCCAGCAGCTTTGGACAGGTGGCTGAAAAACTGTTTTTT,CASSFGQVAEKLFF,TRBV7-8,-,TRBJ1-4,TRBD1
TGTGCCAGCAGTTCCCGACCCGAAGGGAGCTATGGCTACACCTTC,CASSSRPEGSYGYTF,TRBV7-6,-,TRBJ1-2,-
TGTGCCAGCAGCCATACAGGGTCAGGGGAAAAACTGTTTTTT,CASSHTGSGEKLFF,TRBV14,few,TRBJ1-4,-
TGCGCCAGCAGCCAAATACGGGACAGGGGTACCTACAATGAGCAGTTCTTC,CASSQIRDRGTYNEQFF,TRBV4-1,-,TRBJ2-1,TRBD1